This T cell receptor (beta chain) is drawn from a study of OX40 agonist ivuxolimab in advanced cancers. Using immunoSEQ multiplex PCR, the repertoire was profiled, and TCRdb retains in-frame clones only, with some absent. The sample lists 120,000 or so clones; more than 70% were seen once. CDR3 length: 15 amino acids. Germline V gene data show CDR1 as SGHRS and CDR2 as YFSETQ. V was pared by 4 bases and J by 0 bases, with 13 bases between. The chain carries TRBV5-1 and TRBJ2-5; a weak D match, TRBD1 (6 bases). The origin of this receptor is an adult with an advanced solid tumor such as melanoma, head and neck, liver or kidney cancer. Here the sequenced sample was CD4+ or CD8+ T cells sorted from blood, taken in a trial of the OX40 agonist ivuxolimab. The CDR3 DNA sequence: TGCGCCAGCAGCCAGGGGTCACAGTACCAAGAGACCCAGTACTTC. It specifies CASSQGSQYQETQYF.